This T cell receptor beta chain came from a study of cytomegalovirus exposure and HLA in healthy donors. The PCR ran on 60 Vbeta and 13 Jbeta primers. Profiled with immunoSEQ multiplex PCR; TCRdb holds only in-frame clones, not every one. The sample shows some 160,000 clones, 73% of them seen only once. This CDR3 contains 15 residues. Germline CDR1 reads SGDLS; CDR2 reads YYNGEE. J was trimmed by 3 bases and V by 0 bases; bases with no gene match: 4. This clone was recorded a few times. This receptor was identified in a woman aged 18-29 years in good health and CMV-seropositive. The material sequenced was PBMCs. The J gene is TRBJ2-7, the V gene TRBV9; 9 nucleotides line up with TRBD1. The CDR3 reads CASSVGDRDFYEQYF. CDR3 DNA: TGTGCCAGCAGCGTAGGGGACAGGGACTTCTACGAGCAGTACTTC. Based on the CDR3 plus reference TRBV9 and TRBJ2-7, the full variable domain is DSGVTQTPKHLITATGQRVTLRCSPRSGDLSVYWYQQSLDQGLQFLIQYYNGEERAKGNILERFSAQQFPDLHSELNLSSLELGDSALYFCASSVGDRDFYEQYFGPGTRLTVT.